Listed here are 15 T cell receptor beta chains from one sample, sequenced in a study of blood T cell repertoires in COVID-19 (dated by TCRdb to 2020 to 2021). Library method: the immunoSEQ multiplex PCR assay. Drawn from immuneACCESS, this table holds only the in-frame rearrangements with V and J called that TCRdb kept. Clones are partly lost; checked studies trace under half to an unresolved V gene and leave the rest unexplained. Within this sample are roughly 200,000 clones, with 65% to 85% of them counted one time only. About 7% of the sample lies in the top ten. Sample: peripheral blood. The receptor source for this set is a woman aged 40 to 55 with COVID-19, enrolled during active disease.

This chain links TRBV27 with TRBJ2-1, with TRBD2 identical over 10 bases. Trimming at V came to 2 bases and at J to 8 bases, leaving 9 bases not matched to a gene. Germline loops: CDR1 MNHEY, CDR2 SMNVEV (reference sequence). The CDR3 is made up of 16 amino acids. The CDR3 nucleotides are TGTGCCAGCAGTTTAATCGGGACTAGCGCTTCGGATGAGCAGTTCTTC. Its translation: CASSLIGTSASDEQFF.

The chain's CDR3 is CASSYEAGGKPTDTQYF. The CDR3 DNA is TGTGCCAGCAGTTACGAAGCGGGGGGGAAGCCCACAGATACGCAGTATTTT. V is TRBV6-2 or TRBV6-3 and J is TRBJ2-3; the match to TRBD2 covers 10 bases. Germline V CDR1 and CDR2: MNHEY, SVGEGT. CDR3 length: 17 residues. V lost 2 bases and J lost 2; bases outside the gene matches: 7.

Concerning this clone itself: This specimen includes other DNA sequences encoding the same CDR3. The gene calls are TRBV29-1 and TRBJ1-5, with 8 bases that match TRBD1. The CDR3 length is 13 residues. CDR1 is SQVTM, CDR2 ANQGSEA, per germline. With 6 bases clipped from V and 3 bases from J, the junction kept 4 bases outside the gene matches. The CDR3 loop reads CSVGQGNNQPQHF. The CDR3 DNA is TGCAGCGTCGGACAGGGCAACAATCAGCCCCAGCATTTT.

The chain recombines TRBV27 with TRBJ1-3; perhaps TRBD1 as D (6 bases). This CDR3 spans 15 amino acids. Trimming removed 8 bases at V and 2 bases at J, with 16 bases between. The germline V gene encodes CDR1 MNHEY and CDR2 SMNVEV (reference sequence). CDR3 nucleotide sequence: TGTGCCAGCTGGACGTTCCGGGACACTGGAAACACCATATATTTT. It translates to CASWTFRDTGNTIYF.

This clone was seen a single time. The chain links TRBV25-1 to TRBJ1-2; weak D call: TRBD1 (6 bases). V was trimmed by 5 bases and J by 8 bases, leaving 15 bases between them. The germline V gene encodes CDR1 MGHDK and CDR2 SYGVNS. The CDR3 totals 13 residues. DNA for the CDR3: TGTGCCAGCAGTCCTGGTACAGGGTACGGCTACACCTTC. Translating it yields CASSPGTGYGYTF.

This chain connects TRBV19 to TRBJ1-3; D uncertain. The CDR3 runs to 12 residues. Germline assignment: CDR1 LNHDA and CDR2 SQIVND (reference sequence). Trimming cost V 6 bases and J 2 bases, with 5 bases left between them. The chain's CDR3 is CASRGAGNTIYF. In DNA form, the CDR3 reads TGTGCCAGTAGGGGCGCTGGAAACACCATATATTTT.

The chain employs TRBV19 and TRBJ2-1; 13 bases agree with TRBD2. The trim removed 6 bases at V and 1 base at J, leaving 6 bases unmatched. This CDR3 region has 17 residues. Per the germline V gene, CDR1 is LNHDA and CDR2 is SQIVND (reference sequence). CDR3 sequence (DNA): TGTGCCAGTAGGCCCACTAGCGGGGGGGTTTCCTACAATGAGCAGTTCTTC. As protein: CASRPTSGGVSYNEQFF.

V is TRBV6-5 and J is TRBJ2-5; TRBD1 might be the D (7 bases). The CDR3 sequence is 15 residues long. V was trimmed by 6 bases and J by 5 bases, leaving 19 bases between them. The germline gives CDR1 MNHEY, CDR2 SVGAGI. CDR3 loop: CASSTGEFRGETQYF. CDR3 nucleotides: TGTGCCAGCAGCACAGGGGAGTTTCGGGGGGAGACCCAGTACTTC.

There are a few counts of this clone. The chain recombines TRBV19 with TRBJ2-1; weak D call: TRBD2 (5 bases). From germline, CDR1 is LNHDA and CDR2 SQIVND (reference sequence). The CDR3 is 13 amino acids. Trimming removed 7 bases from V and 2 bases from J, with 9 bases in between. Here the CDR3 DNA reads TGTGCCAGTAACGTGGGAGCCTACAATGAGCAGTTCTTC. It yields the protein CASNVGAYNEQFF.

The chain has TRBV5-1 and TRBJ1-2, with D unclear. CDR3 length equals 13 residues. Per germline, CDR1 SGHRS and CDR2 YFSETQ. V was clipped by 0 bases and J by 6 bases, with 9 bases between them. The CDR3 bases are TGCGCCAGCAGCTTGGAATGGGAGGATGGCTACACCTTC. Translating it yields CASSLEWEDGYTF. The full variable domain, completed using reference TRBV5-1 and TRBJ1-2, is KAGVTQTPRYLIKTRGQQVTLSCSPISGHRSVSWYQQTPGQGLQFLFEYFSETQRNKGNFPGRFSGRQFSNSRSEMNVSTLELGDSALYLCASSLEWEDGYTFGSGTRLTVV.

Only one count was recorded for this clone. V gene TRBV20-1 combines with J gene TRBJ1-5; TRBD1 is a possible D gene (5 bases). Germline loops: CDR1 DFQATT, CDR2 SNEGSKA (reference sequence). V gave up 3 bases and J gave up 7 bases, with 16 bases separating them. The CDR3 runs 14 residues. The CDR3 coding sequence is TGCAGTGCTAGTTTAGGTAGTGGGGCCCAGCCCCAGCATTTT. It is translated as CSASLGSGAQPQHF.

J is TRBJ1-1 and V is TRBV21-1. TRBV21-1 corresponds to a pseudogene. CDR3 size: 15 residues. The CDR3 sequence: CASSKLERLNTEAFF. DNA of the CDR3: TGTGCCAGCAGCAAGCTAGAACGATTGAACACTGAAGCTTTCTTT.

This chain joins TRBV19 and TRBJ1-1; unclear D gene. CDR1 and CDR2 from the germline V gene are LNHDA and SQIVND (reference sequence). V was clipped by 6 bases and J by 1 base, with 9 bases between them. This CDR3 is built from 13 residues. CDR3 loop: CASRFRGNTEAFF. For the CDR3, the DNA is TGTGCCAGTAGGTTCCGCGGGAACACTGAAGCTTTCTTT.

For this clone: An end of the junction does not agree with germline; a read error may underlie this. This chain joins TRBV2 and TRBJ2-4; 11 bases map to TRBD2. Germline V gene lookup returns CDR1 SNHLY and CDR2 FYNNEI. The CDR3 totals 13 residues. Written as DNA, the CDR3 is TGTGCCAGCCGCCAAGTGGGACTAGCGGAGAGAAGCTTC. Its translation is CASRQVGLAERSF.

This chain connects TRBV10-1 to TRBJ1-3; D is ambiguous. The CDR3 is 15 residues long. Germline values: CDR1 WNHNN, CDR2 SYGVQD (reference sequence). Trimming took off 1 base at V and 0 bases at J, with 7 bases between the two ends. CDR3 residues: CASSEYVSSGNTIYF. The CDR3 bases are TGCGCCAGCAGTGAGTACGTGAGCTCTGGAAACACCATATATTTT.